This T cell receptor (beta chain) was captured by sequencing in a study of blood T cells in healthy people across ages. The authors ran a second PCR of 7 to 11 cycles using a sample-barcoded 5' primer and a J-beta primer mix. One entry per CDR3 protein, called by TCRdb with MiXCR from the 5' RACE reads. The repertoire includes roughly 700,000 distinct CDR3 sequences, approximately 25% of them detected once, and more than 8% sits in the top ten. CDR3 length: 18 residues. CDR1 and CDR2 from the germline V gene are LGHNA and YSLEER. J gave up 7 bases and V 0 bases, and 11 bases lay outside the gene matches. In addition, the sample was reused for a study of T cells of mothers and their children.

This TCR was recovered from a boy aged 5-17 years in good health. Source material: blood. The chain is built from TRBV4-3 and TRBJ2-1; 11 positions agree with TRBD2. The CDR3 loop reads CASSQDRPSGGWGNEQFF. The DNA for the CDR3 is TGCGCCAGCAGCCAAGATCGGCCTAGCGGGGGGTGGGGGAATGAGCAGTTCTTC.